The 5 T cell receptor beta chains in this list originate from one sample, sequenced in a study of T-cell memory formation after mild COVID-19. TCRdb reprocessed the 5' RACE reads via MiXCR and lists one record per CDR3 protein. This sample yields around 180,000 distinct CDR3 sequences, of which approximately 17% are seen a single time; 3.5% to 5% belongs to the top ten. The sequenced sample was PBMCs or a T cell subset sorted from them (not recorded which). These receptors were taken from a man younger than 35 who had mild COVID-19 (a few samples of this study predate the infection). Cell type and time point are not known.

The sample holds a few counts of this clonotype. DNA for the CDR3: TGTGCCAGCAGCCGGACACAGGGACCTGAAGCTTTCTTT. It is translated as CASSRTQGPEAFF. The rearrangement joins TRBV4-2 to TRBJ1-1, with D maybe TRBD1 (6 bases). The CDR3 extends over 13 amino acids. With 4 bases removed from V and 6 bases from J, the gap between germline ends came to 12 bases. The germline gives CDR1 LGHNA, CDR2 YNFKEQ.

This clonotype was seen only a few times. The rearrangement joins TRBV20-1 to TRBJ2-1; unclear D gene. The CDR3 has 10 residues. The germline CDR1 and CDR2 sequences are DFQATT and SNEGSKA (reference sequence). Deletions cut 5 bases from V and 5 bases from J, with 4 bases between. The CDR3 protein is CSAGNNEQFF. As DNA, the CDR3 is TGCAGTGCTGGAAACAATGAGCAGTTCTTC.

This chain uses TRBV19 with TRBJ2-1, with TRBD2 matching 10 bases. The CDR3 totals 16 residues. Germline trimming cut 6 bases from V and 8 bases from J; bases unmatched to any gene: 13. Germline V CDR1 and CDR2: LNHDA, SQIVND (reference sequence). Here the CDR3 DNA reads TGTGCCAGTAGGCTAGCGGGGGACCCCTCGGGGGATGAGCAGTTCTTC. This gives the protein CASRLAGDPSGDEQFF.

This clonotype occurred many times. The V and J genes are TRBV15 and TRBJ2-5; 9 positions match TRBD1. The germline CDR1 and CDR2 sequences are LNHNV and YYDKDF (reference sequence). The CDR3 length is 16 residues. V trimming: 4 bases; J trimming: 5 bases; junction bases outside the gene matches: 11. This CDR3 reads CATSTTLTGGLETQYF. The CDR3 coding sequence is TGTGCCACCAGCACTACCCTTACAGGGGGCTTGGAGACCCAGTACTTC.

The chain uses TRBV4-1 and TRBJ1-2; no clear D. This CDR3 comprises 13 residues. V was cut by 0 bases and J by 7 bases, with 9 bases left in between. Germline values: CDR1 MGHRA, CDR2 YSYEKL. This CDR3 reads CASSQEGRSGYTF. CDR3 DNA sequence: TGCGCCAGCAGCCAAGAAGGGAGGTCTGGCTACACCTTC.